This T cell receptor beta chain was captured by sequencing in a study of cytomegalovirus exposure and HLA in healthy donors. Using immunoSEQ multiplex PCR, the repertoire was profiled, and TCRdb retains in-frame clones only, with some absent. The table has about 63,000 clones, approximately 95% seen once. The CDR3 runs 17 residues. J was trimmed by 9 bases and V by 0 bases; bases with no gene match: 13. Germline V gene lookup returns CDR1 LGHNA and CDR2 YNFKEQ. Sequenced input: PBMCs. The receptor was isolated from a young woman in good health and CMV-seropositive. The chain employs TRBV4-2 and TRBJ2-1; 8 nucleotides align to TRBD1. CDR3 sequence: CASSQELVGQGQGEQFF. In DNA, the CDR3 is TGTGCCAGCAGCCAAGAGTTGGTTGGACAGGGTCAGGGTGAGCAGTTCTTC.